Below are 20 T cell receptor beta chains sequenced from a single sample in a study of shared clonotypes between healthy human individuals. Method: immunoSEQ multiplex PCR; TCRdb's copy keeps in-frame clones and lacks some. The table records over a million clones, roughly 95% of them present only once. The sample consisted of naive CD4+ T cells sorted from blood. Sample subset: CD45RA+ positively selected. The receptors come from a man aged 25-40 years in good health.

The V call is TRBV7-8, the J call TRBJ2-7; 9 bases are shared with TRBD1. From germline, CDR1 is SGHVS and CDR2 FQNEAQ. V was pared by 5 bases and J by 2 bases, with 4 bases of the junction left unmatched. CDR3 length: 14 residues. In DNA, the CDR3 is TGTGCCAGCAGCCACAGGGGGCCAACCTACGAGCAGTACTTC. Encoded protein: CASSHRGPTYEQYF.

Only one count was recorded for this clone. The chain recombines TRBV12-5 with TRBJ2-1; the D gene is possibly TRBD1 (5 bases). CDR1 and CDR2 from the germline V gene are LGHNT and FRNRAP. CDR3 length equals 17 residues. Trimming removed 0 bases at V and 5 bases at J, with 17 bases between. CDR3 DNA sequence: TGTGCTAGTGGTTTGGTAATCTCAGTAGGGGCGGACAATGAGCAGTTCTTC. It specifies CASGLVISVGADNEQFF. The entire variable domain, with the rest obtained from reference TRBV12-5 and TRBJ2-1, is as follows: DARVTQTPRHKVTEMGQEVTMRCQPILGHNTVFWYRQTMMQGLELLAYFRNRAPLDDSGMPKDRFSAEMPDATLATLKIQPSEPRDSAVYFCASGLVISVGADNEQFFGPGTRLTVL.

The V call is TRBV10-3, the J call TRBJ2-7; 8 bases map to TRBD2. CDR1 is ENHRY and CDR2 is SYGVKD in the germline V gene. V lost 5 bases and J lost 0; bases outside the gene matches: 6. This CDR3 spans 15 amino acids. The CDR3: CAISQTSGHSYEQYF. CDR3 nucleotides: TGTGCCATCAGTCAAACTAGCGGCCACTCCTACGAGCAGTACTTC.

This chain links TRBV5-8 with TRBJ2-3; 10 nucleotides line up with TRBD2. Germline CDR1 SGHTS, CDR2 YDEGEE. The CDR3 is 17 residues long. Germline trimming cut 3 bases from V and 1 base from J; bases unmatched to any gene: 8. Here the CDR3 reads CASSSSAGTSGTDTQYF. DNA of the CDR3: TGTGCCAGCAGCTCGTCAGCCGGGACTAGCGGCACAGATACGCAGTATTTT.

The chain links TRBV7-8 to TRBJ1-5; no definite D call. Trimming took off 3 bases at V and 0 bases at J, with 9 bases between the two ends. The CDR3 covers 15 residues. CDR1 SGHVS and CDR2 FQNEAQ come from the germline V gene. In nucleotides, the CDR3 is TGTGCCAGCAGCTTTGGCCGTGATAGCAATCAGCCCCAGCATTTT. This encodes CASSFGRDSNQPQHF.

The rearrangement links TRBV7-8 to TRBJ1-5; no definite D call. The CDR3 runs 13 residues. The germline V and J ends were trimmed by 1 base and 6 bases, with 7 bases remaining between them. The germline gives CDR1 SGHVS, CDR2 FQNEAQ. The CDR3 spells CASSLGPRQPQHF. Here the CDR3 DNA reads TGTGCCAGCAGCTTAGGGCCCCGTCAGCCCCAGCATTTT.

V and J are TRBV10-2 and TRBJ2-7; D possibly matches TRBD1 or TRBD2 (5 bases each). The CDR3 loop spans 13 amino acids. CDR1 WSHSY and CDR2 SAAADI come from the germline V gene. Trimming removed 6 bases at V and 5 bases at J, with 14 bases between. CDR3 residues: CASRGRASNEQYF. Written as DNA, the CDR3 is TGCGCCAGCAGGGGGCGGGCCTCTAACGAGCAGTACTTC.

This chain uses TRBV7-2 with TRBJ2-7, with 11 bases that match TRBD2. V lost 1 base, J lost 2 bases, and 7 bases stayed unmatched. Germline lookup yields CDR1 SGHTA and CDR2 FQGNSA. The CDR3 spans 17 residues. CDR3 in DNA: TGTGCCAGCAGCTTAGAAAAATGGACTAGCGGGCCCTACGAGCAGTACTTC. Translating gives CASSLEKWTSGPYEQYF.

This clone came up once. The V call is TRBV18, the J call TRBJ2-4; no firm D call. This CDR3 spans 12 amino acids. Trimming removed 6 bases at V and 2 bases at J, with 5 bases between. The germline gives CDR1 KGHSH, CDR2 LQKENI. DNA of the CDR3: TGTGCCAGCTCTAGACCCAAAAACATTCAGTACTTC. Its protein product is CASSRPKNIQYF.

V and J are TRBV7-8 and TRBJ2-5; D not certain. Germline loops: CDR1 SGHVS, CDR2 FQNEAQ. The CDR3 sequence is 12 residues long. V lost 3 bases and J lost 5, with 7 bases in between. As DNA, the CDR3 is TGTGCCAGCAGCTTCCGGGTTGAGACCCAGTACTTC. Translation gives CASSFRVETQYF.

This CDR3 reads CSVAFVTILNTEAFF. CDR3 DNA: TGCAGCGTCGCGTTTGTGACCATCCTGAACACTGAAGCTTTCTTT. This rearrangement joins TRBV29-1 to TRBJ1-1; D is unresolved. Germline V gene sequence: CDR1 SQVTM, CDR2 ANQGSEA. The CDR3 runs to 15 residues. Between the trimmed V and J ends, which lost 6 bases and 0 bases, there was a span of 17 bases.

The chain joins TRBV11-2 to TRBJ2-1, with D perhaps assigned TRBD1 or TRBD2 (6 bases each). V lost 5 bases to trimming and J lost 0 bases, with 20 bases between them. Germline values: CDR1 SGHAT, CDR2 FQNNGV. The CDR3 extends over 18 amino acids. The CDR3 is CASSGEAGGQSSYNEQFF. Written as DNA, the CDR3 is TGTGCCAGCAGCGGAGAGGCCGGGGGCCAATCCTCCTACAATGAGCAGTTCTTC.

The chain is built from TRBV4-1 and TRBJ2-2, with unresolved D. The germline V gene encodes CDR1 MGHRA and CDR2 YSYEKL. The V end was cut by 2 bases, the J end by 7 bases, with 14 bases between. The CDR3 covers 15 residues. The CDR3 DNA reads TGCGCCAGCAGCCAACGGAGCAATGGTGGCGGGGAGCTGTTTTTT. It codes for CASSQRSNGGGELFF.

The chain recombines TRBV5-1 with TRBJ2-5; D unclear. The CDR3 is 15 amino acids. Per the germline V gene, CDR1 is SGHRS and CDR2 is YFSETQ. The V and J ends lost 0 bases and 1 base respectively, with 10 bases between them. The CDR3 loop is CASSLGFGSQETQYF. In nucleotides, the CDR3 is TGCGCCAGCAGCTTGGGGTTTGGCAGCCAAGAGACCCAGTACTTC.

V gene TRBV5-1 combines with J gene TRBJ2-7; D is uncertain. This CDR3 has 12 residues. The germline V gene has CDR1 SGHRS and CDR2 YFSETQ. Trimming shortened V by 4 bases and J by 3 bases, and 8 bases separated the two germline ends. The CDR3 nucleotides are TGCGCCAGCAGCGCGGAAAACTACGAGCAGTACTTC. Translated: CASSAENYEQYF.

The chain joins TRBV6-5 to TRBJ1-2; D gene unclear. This CDR3 has 13 amino acids. Germline V gene lookup returns CDR1 MNHEY and CDR2 SVGAGI. Trimming removed 6 bases from V and 4 bases from J, with 12 bases in between. The DNA of the CDR3 is TGTGCCAGCAGGATAACCCCCTTCTATGGCTACACCTTC. As protein: CASRITPFYGYTF.

This chain connects TRBV4-1 to TRBJ2-2; no clear D gene. V was clipped by 1 base and J by 5 bases, with 11 bases between them. This CDR3 contains 15 residues. Germline CDR1 and CDR2: MGHRA and YSYEKL. This chain's CDR3 is CASSQGERRTGELFF. CDR3 in DNA: TGCGCCAGCAGCCAAGGAGAGCGAAGGACCGGGGAGCTGTTTTTT.

In the case of this clone: Other nucleotide sequences from this sample produce the same CDR3. The J gene is TRBJ2-5, the V gene TRBV5-1; 9 positions agree with TRBD2. Germline V gives CDR1 SGHRS, CDR2 YFSETQ. The CDR3 totals 14 residues. J lost 4 bases, V lost 3 bases, and 4 bases had no gene match. The CDR3 coding sequence is TGCGCCAGCAGCTCGGGACTAGCCGCAGAGACCCAGTACTTC. This encodes CASSSGLAAETQYF.

The V gene is TRBV5-4, the J gene TRBJ2-7; 8 bases match TRBD1. The junction had 8 bases not matched to a gene; V was cut back by 4 bases and J by 2 bases. The CDR3 contains 15 residues. From germline, CDR1 is SGHNT and CDR2 YYREEE (reference sequence). This CDR3 is CASSLERQGPYEQYF. The CDR3, as DNA: TGTGCCAGCAGCCTGGAACGACAGGGGCCCTACGAGCAGTACTTC.

This chain joins TRBV9 and TRBJ2-3; D gene uncertain. In germline, CDR1 is SGDLS, CDR2 YYNGEE. V gave up 0 bases and J gave up 1 base, with 6 bases separating them. The CDR3 loop spans 14 amino acids. This chain's CDR3 is CASSVEIRTDTQYF. The CDR3 DNA reads as TGTGCCAGCAGCGTAGAGATACGCACAGATACGCAGTATTTT.